Each of the 8 T cell receptor beta chains below was sequenced from the same sample in a study of vaccination and CD4 T cells after COVID-19. The Oncomine TCR Beta short-read assay sequenced DNA from cultured CD4+ T cells. TCRdb re-derived calls from the PCR reads in MiXCR, one entry per CDR3 protein. The table shows approximately 15,000 distinct CDR3 sequences, with about 60% occurring only once. The treatment here: roughly 10-day PBMC culture with coronavirus spike peptide pools or control peptides (ViraFEST assay). These receptors' antigens are unknown. The sequencing input was CD4+ T cells from blood, cultured in vitro. The source is a human donor who had recovered from COVID-19.

The sample holds a few counts of this clonotype. V is TRBV2 and J is TRBJ1-1, with TRBD1 as a possible D gene (6 bases). Trimming took 7 bases from V and 1 from J, leaving 10 bases between them. Germline V lookup: CDR1 SNHLY, CDR2 FYNNEI. The CDR3 covers 13 residues. CDR3 bases: TGTGCCAGCATGGGACAAACGAACACTGAAGCTTTCTTT. As protein: CASMGQTNTEAFF. The full variable domain, completed using reference TRBV2 and TRBJ1-1, is EPEVTQTPSHQVTQMGQEVILRCVPISNHLYFYWYRQILGQKVEFLVSFYNNEISEKSEIFDDQFSVERPDGSNFTLKIRSTKLEDSAMYFCASMGQTNTEAFFGQGTRLTVV.

This clonotype was detected only a few times. The chain uses TRBV20-1 and TRBJ2-5; 10 bases are shared with TRBD2. This CDR3 comprises 16 residues. The germline gives CDR1 DFQATT, CDR2 SNEGSKA (reference sequence). Trimming cost V 0 bases and J 0 bases; bases outside gene matches: 4. The CDR3 here is CSARDLSGGYQETQYF. The CDR3, as DNA: TGCAGTGCTAGAGACCTTAGCGGGGGGTACCAAGAGACCCAGTACTTC.

V gene TRBV19 combines with J gene TRBJ2-6; D is possibly TRBD1 (5 bases). V was trimmed by 3 bases and J by 4 bases, leaving 13 bases between them. The CDR3 runs to 16 residues. Germline values: CDR1 LNHDA, CDR2 SQIVND (reference sequence). CDR3 in amino acids: CASSMGGRAGANVLTF. The CDR3 DNA reads TGTGCCAGTAGTATGGGCGGCAGGGCCGGGGCCAACGTCCTGACTTTC.

This clonotype has only one observation. The V gene is TRBV7-8, the J gene TRBJ2-7; TRBD1 aligns across 10 bases. Unmatched junction bases numbered 12, after V lost 2 bases and J lost 2 bases. This CDR3 region has 18 residues. The V gene's germline CDR1 is SGHVS and CDR2 FQNEAQ. The CDR3 loop is CASSLKDGGQGSPYEQYF. The CDR3 DNA is TGTGCCAGCAGCTTAAAAGATGGGGGACAGGGGAGCCCCTACGAGCAGTACTTC.

In its sample, this clonotype was seen once. The chain carries TRBV4-1 and TRBJ2-3, with D hard to call. The CDR3 is 16 residues long. The germline gives CDR1 MGHRA, CDR2 YSYEKL. Trimming removed 1 base from V and 1 base from J, with 12 bases in between. As DNA, the CDR3 is TGCGCCAGCAGCCAAGGGATTGAGCTTGGCACAGATACGCAGTATTTT. Protein: CASSQGIELGTDTQYF.

There are a few counts of this clonotype. The chain carries TRBV19 and TRBJ1-5; TRBD1 matches at 8 bases. V shed 6 bases, J shed 9 bases, and the junction held 7 bases outside the gene matches. The CDR3 totals 13 residues. Germline CDR1 and CDR2: LNHDA and SQIVND (reference sequence). CDR3 residues: CASSADRARPQHF. In DNA, the CDR3 is TGTGCCAGTAGCGCGGACAGGGCTAGGCCCCAGCATTTT.

J is TRBJ1-6 and V is TRBV7-2; D is ambiguous. There are 12 residues in the CDR3. V gave up 5 bases and J gave up 8 bases, with 7 bases separating them. The germline V gene encodes CDR1 SGHTA and CDR2 FQGNSA. The CDR3 reads CASSHSDSPLHF. CDR3 nucleotide sequence: TGTGCCAGCAGCCACAGTGATTCACCCCTCCACTTT.

This clonotype was detected a few times. V usage is TRBV6-5 and J usage is TRBJ2-5, with D hard to call. Germline V gives CDR1 MNHEY, CDR2 SVGAGI. V lost 0 bases to trimming and J lost 1 base, with 12 bases between them. The length of the CDR3 is 16 residues. The CDR3 loop reads CASSYSLAAFQETQYF. DNA for the CDR3: TGTGCCAGCAGTTACTCATTGGCAGCCTTCCAAGAGACCCAGTACTTC.